These 22 T cell receptor beta chains came from one sample sequenced in a study of blood T cells in healthy people across ages. It was with a sample-barcoded 5' primer and a J-beta primer mix that a second PCR of roughly 7 to 11 cycles was run. From the 5' RACE reads, TCRdb called clonotypes with MiXCR, one entry per CDR3 protein. This sample has 600,000 to 800,000 distinct CDR3 sequences; roughly 21% occur once, and the top ten carry approximately 3.7%. The specimen was blood. The receptors were sampled from a man between 65 and 85 years old in good health.

The chain links TRBV6-2 or TRBV6-3 to TRBJ2-7, with 9 bases lining up with TRBD1. The CDR3 spans 15 residues. The germline V gene encodes CDR1 MNHEY and CDR2 SVGEGT. The V and J ends lost 6 bases and 1 base, in that order; junction bases with no gene match: 7. The CDR3 DNA follows: TGTGCCAGCAGGAGAACAGGGGGCGAGTCCTACGAGCAGTACTTC. It is translated as CASRRTGGESYEQYF.

On this clonotype itself: The junction and the germline gene differ at one end; a read error may be behind it. V usage is TRBV6-1 and J usage is TRBJ2-1; the match to TRBD2 covers 7 bases. CDR3 length: 16 amino acids. Per germline, CDR1 MNHNS and CDR2 SASEGT. The CDR3 sequence: CASSLESGIFVNEQLF. Here the CDR3 DNA reads TGTGCCAGCAGTCTTGAGAGCGGGATATTTGTCAATGAGCAGCTCTTC.

This clonotype was detected only a few times. The rearrangement links TRBV14 to TRBJ1-1; no clear D gene. Germline CDR1 is SGHDN and CDR2 is FVKESK. Trimming pared 1 base from V and 1 base from J, leaving 16 bases between. The CDR3 is 17 amino acids. The CDR3 bases are TGTGCCAGCAGCCAAGCCGGGAAGGGAGGACCGAACACTGAAGCTTTCTTT. This translates into CASSQAGKGGPNTEAFF. Full variable domain (remainder filled in from reference TRBV14 and TRBJ1-1): EAGVTQFPSHSVIEKGQTVTLRCDPISGHDNLYWYRRVMGKEIKFLLHFVKESKQDESGMPNNRFLAERTGGTYSTLKVQPAELEDSGVYFCASSQAGKGGPNTEAFFGQGTRLTVV.

J is TRBJ1-1 and V is TRBV5-1, with D unresolved. CDR1 is SGHRS, CDR2 YFSETQ, per germline. V lost 1 base to trimming and J lost 0 bases, with 13 bases between them. The CDR3 has 16 residues. The CDR3: CASSLTPGRMNTEAFF. Here the CDR3 DNA reads TGCGCCAGCAGCTTGACCCCGGGTCGGATGAACACTGAAGCTTTCTTT.

There are a few counts of this clonotype. This chain uses TRBV7-9 with TRBJ2-7; 8 nucleotides align to TRBD2. Germline CDR1 SEHNR, CDR2 FQNEAQ (reference sequence). V lost 5 bases to trimming and J lost 0 bases; unmatched junction nucleotides: 3. CDR3 length: 14 residues. In DNA, the CDR3 is TGTGCCAGCAGCAAAGGGACTAGCTCCTACGAGCAGTACTTC. It yields the protein CASSKGTSSYEQYF.

The V call is TRBV5-1, the J call TRBJ2-4, with D perhaps matching TRBD2 (6 bases). CDR1 is SGHRS, CDR2 YFSETQ, per germline. The CDR3 is 15 residues long. The germline V and J ends were trimmed by 4 bases and 8 bases, with 19 bases remaining between them. CDR3 in amino acids: CASSGSTGDRDIQYF. CDR3 nucleotides: TGCGCCAGCAGCGGATCCACGGGGGACCGTGACATTCAGTACTTC.

This clonotype occurred many times. The gene calls are TRBV29-1 and TRBJ2-6; D not resolved. This CDR3 has 12 residues. The V end was cut by 4 bases, the J end by 1 base, with 2 bases between. CDR1 SQVTM and CDR2 ANQGSEA come from the germline V gene. The CDR3 DNA reads as TGCAGCGTTGGATCTGGGGCCAACGTCCTGACTTTC. It is translated as CSVGSGANVLTF.

The rearrangement uses TRBV14 and TRBJ2-6; D gene unclear. The CDR3 length is 14 residues. Germline assignment: CDR1 SGHDN and CDR2 FVKESK. V was shortened by 2 bases and J by 0 bases, with 2 bases between the two germline ends. Here the CDR3 DNA reads TGTGCCAGCAGCCAATTCTCTGGGGCCAACGTCCTGACTTTC. It specifies CASSQFSGANVLTF. Full variable domain (missing parts from reference TRBV14 and TRBJ2-6): EAGVTQFPSHSVIEKGQTVTLRCDPISGHDNLYWYRRVMGKEIKFLLHFVKESKQDESGMPNNRFLAERTGGTYSTLKVQPAELEDSGVYFCASSQFSGANVLTFGAGSRLTVL.

This rearrangement joins TRBV12-3 or TRBV12-4 to TRBJ2-2, with 10 positions matching TRBD2. V gave up 3 bases and J gave up 7 bases; unmatched junction bases: 5. The CDR3 covers 15 residues. This chain's CDR3 is CASSFRSGGGGELFF. The CDR3 bases are TGTGCCAGCAGTTTCCGGAGCGGGGGGGGCGGGGAGCTGTTTTTT.

In this sample, this clonotype turned up a few times. The chain combines TRBV3-1 with TRBJ2-1; no reliable D call. This CDR3 region has 15 residues. Germline-derived CDR1 and CDR2 are LGHDT and YNNKEL (reference sequence). V was clipped by 0 bases and J by 5 bases, with 11 bases between them. The chain's CDR3 is CASSQDKPTNNEQFF. The CDR3 DNA is TGTGCCAGCAGCCAAGATAAGCCTACTAACAATGAGCAGTTCTTC.

V usage is TRBV10-3 and J usage is TRBJ2-7, with 7 bases identical to TRBD2. Germline CDR1 is ENHRY and CDR2 is SYGVKD. The CDR3 runs to 14 residues. V trimming: 9 bases; J trimming: 5 bases; junction bases outside the gene matches: 13. The CDR3 reads CAISPGREGDEQYF. CDR3 coding DNA: TGTGCCATTTCCCCGGGGAGGGAGGGAGACGAGCAGTACTTC.

The rearrangement uses TRBV12-3 or TRBV12-4 and TRBJ2-5, with 10 bases aligning to TRBD2. With the DNA end fitting TRBJ2-7 better, the J assignment may be wrong. The CDR3 has 13 residues. The CDR3 region has the DNA TGTGCCAGAGGGGCTAGCGGGAGTTACGAGCAGTACTTC. Encoded protein: CARGASGSYEQYF.

This clonotype was counted between two and nine times. The CDR3 spells CASSNRGTDEKLFF. The CDR3 DNA reads TGTGCCAGCAGCAACAGAGGTACGGATGAAAAACTGTTTTTT. The chain is built from TRBV6-1 and TRBJ1-4; D gene ambiguous. Germline loops: CDR1 MNHNS, CDR2 SASEGT. V was shortened by 6 bases and J by 6 bases, with 14 bases between the two germline ends. The CDR3 contains 14 residues.

Only one count was recorded for this clonotype. The genes are TRBV6-5 and TRBJ2-6; the D is unclear. The germline gives CDR1 MNHEY, CDR2 SVGAGI. V shed 6 bases and J shed 2 bases, with 5 bases lying between them. The CDR3 has 13 residues. DNA for the CDR3: TGTGCCAGCAGGTATCCTGGGGCCAACGTCCTGACTTTC. It is translated as CASRYPGANVLTF.

The CDR3 nucleotides read TGCAGTGCCAGGACTAGCGGGAGCTCCCAAGAGACCCAGTACTTC. It yields the protein CSARTSGSSQETQYF. The chain carries TRBV20-1 and TRBJ2-5; 13 nucleotides align to TRBD2. V shed 6 bases and J 1 base; nucleotides not matched to a gene: 5. Germline V gene sequence: CDR1 DFQATT, CDR2 SNEGSKA (reference sequence). The length of the CDR3 is 15 residues.

The rearrangement uses TRBV28 and TRBJ2-5; D is tentatively TRBD1 or TRBD2 (5 bases each). Per germline, CDR1 MDHEN and CDR2 SYDVKM. Trimming removed 8 bases from V and 5 bases from J, with 12 bases in between. The CDR3 is 12 amino acids. CDR3 region: CASGQGDETQYF. CDR3 coding DNA: TGTGCCAGCGGGCAGGGAGACGAGACCCAGTACTTC.

This clonotype was observed a single time. The chain couples TRBV28 to TRBJ2-5, with 10 positions matching TRBD2. The J call is in doubt because the DNA end fits TRBJ2-7 better. Germline V CDR1 and CDR2: MDHEN, SYDVKM. This CDR3 contains 16 residues. The CDR3 nucleotides read TGTGCCAGCGGAGGCCTAGCGGGAGTAGGGGCCTACGAGCAGTACTTC. This sequence encodes CASGGLAGVGAYEQYF.

This rearrangement joins TRBV24-1 to TRBJ2-3, with D unresolved. The CDR3 runs to 15 residues. Per germline, CDR1 KGHDR and CDR2 SFDVKD. V lost 4 bases, J lost 4 bases, and 14 bases lay in between. CDR3 bases: TGTGCCACCAGTGAAAATGAGGCCTCGCCAGATACGCAGTATTTT. This sequence encodes CATSENEASPDTQYF.

This clonotype has just a few counts. The rearrangement joins TRBV5-5 to TRBJ2-5; D is uncertain. The J call may be in error: the DNA end matches TRBJ2-1 better. The germline V gene encodes CDR1 SGHKS and CDR2 YYEKEE (reference sequence). There are 13 residues in the CDR3. The CDR3 DNA reads as TGTGCCAGCAGCTTGGCTGGGCAGAATGAGCAGTTCTTC. It encodes CASSLAGQNEQFF.

This clonotype was seen more than once but under ten times. The rearrangement joins TRBV28 to TRBJ2-1; D possibly uses TRBD1 or TRBD2 (5 bases each). CDR1 is MDHEN, CDR2 SYDVKM, per germline. This CDR3 is 14 amino acids long. V was pared by 6 bases and J by 3 bases, with 12 bases between. CDR3 sequence (DNA): TGTGCCAGCAGAGATCGGGACGGCTACAATGAGCAGTTCTTC. Translating it yields CASRDRDGYNEQFF. The full variable domain, completed using reference TRBV28 and TRBJ2-1, is DVKVTQSSRYLVKRTGEKVFLECVQDMDHENMFWYRQDPGLGLRLIYFSYDVKMKEKGDIPEGYSVSREKKERFSLILESASTNQTSMYLCASRDRDGYNEQFFGPGTRLTVL.

This clonotype was seen at least ten times. CDR3 in amino acids: CASSFSASVDEQFF. The CDR3, as DNA: TGTGCCAGCAGTTTTAGCGCCTCAGTGGATGAGCAGTTCTTC. V and J are TRBV12-3 or TRBV12-4 and TRBJ2-1, with a weak D call TRBD2 (5 bases). Trimming removed 3 bases from V and 8 bases from J, with 14 bases in between. The CDR3 spans 14 residues.

This clonotype was seen more than once but under ten times. The chain recombines TRBV7-6 with TRBJ2-3, with a possible D match to TRBD2 (6 bases). The CDR3 covers 16 residues. Germline lookup yields CDR1 SGHVS and CDR2 FNYEAQ. Trimming pared 5 bases from V and 2 bases from J, leaving 17 bases between. The chain's CDR3 is CASSPGGSGATDTQYF. CDR3 sequence (DNA): TGTGCCAGCAGCCCAGGTGGTAGCGGTGCCACAGATACGCAGTATTTT. Together with reference TRBV7-6 and TRBJ2-3, the CDR3 gives the full variable domain: GAGVSQSPRYKVTKRGQDVALRCDPISGHVSLYWYRQALGQGPEFLTYFNYEAQQDKSGLPNDRFSAERPEGSISTLTIQRTEQRDSAMYRCASSPGGSGATDTQYFGPGTRLTVL.